Each of the 4 T cell receptor beta chains below was sequenced from the same sample in a study of T cells expressing NK-cell markers. TCRdb reanalyzed the 5' RACE reads and collapses them to one entry per CDR3 protein, without DNA. Its table lists hundreds of thousands of distinct CDR3 sequences. Sequenced sample: blood T cells: a sorted CD56 or NKG2C T cell subset, CD4+ or CD8+ T cells, or bulk PBMC T cells (not recorded which). These receptors were collected from a man aged 18 to 69 in good health.

The genes are TRBV2 and TRBJ2-3; the TRBD1 assignment by TCRdb is unverifiable without DNA. This CDR3 contains 14 residues. The germline V gene encodes CDR1 SNHLY and CDR2 FYNNEI. The CDR3 sequence is CASRLRGWADTQYF.

The chain links TRBV18 to TRBJ1-2; TCRdb names TRBD1, which stays unverified in the absence of DNA. The CDR3 runs to 15 residues. Per germline, CDR1 KGHSH and CDR2 LQKENI. CDR3 protein: CASSPGQGQLLGYTF.

The chain uses TRBV7-2 and TRBJ2-1; TCRdb names TRBD2, which stays unverified in the absence of DNA. CDR1 is SGHTA, CDR2 FQGNSA, per germline. The CDR3 is made up of 15 amino acids. CDR3 residues: CASRKFSGGRNEQFF. The full variable domain, its missing parts supplied by reference TRBV7-2 and TRBJ2-1, is GAGVSQSPSNKVTEKGKDVELRCDPISGHTALYWYRQSLGQGLEFLIYFQGNSAPDKSGLPSDRFSAERTGGSVSTLTIQRTQQEDSAVYLCASRKFSGGRNEQFFGPGTRLTVL.

The CDR3 region is CASSPGRTSGANVLTF. The V gene is TRBV6-1, the J gene TRBJ2-6; the TRBD1 assignment by TCRdb is unverifiable without DNA. CDR1 and CDR2 (germline): MNHNS, SASEGT. The CDR3 is 16 residues long.